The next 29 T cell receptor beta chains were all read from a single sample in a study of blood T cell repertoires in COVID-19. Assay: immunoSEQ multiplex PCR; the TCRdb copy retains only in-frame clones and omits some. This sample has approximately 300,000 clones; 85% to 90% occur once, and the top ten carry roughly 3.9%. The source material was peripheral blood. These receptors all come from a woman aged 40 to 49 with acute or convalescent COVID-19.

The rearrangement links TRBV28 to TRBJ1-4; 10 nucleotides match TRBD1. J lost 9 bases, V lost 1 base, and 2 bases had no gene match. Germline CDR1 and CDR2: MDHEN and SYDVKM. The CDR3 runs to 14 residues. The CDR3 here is CASSLSDRGKKLFF. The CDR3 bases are TGTGCCAGCAGTTTATCGGACAGGGGGAAAAAACTGTTTTTT.

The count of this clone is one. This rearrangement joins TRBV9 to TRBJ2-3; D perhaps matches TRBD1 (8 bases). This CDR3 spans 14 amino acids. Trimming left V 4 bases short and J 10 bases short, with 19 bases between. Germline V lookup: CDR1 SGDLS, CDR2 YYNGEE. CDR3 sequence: CASSIDRGGFSQYF. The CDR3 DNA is TGTGCCAGCAGCATCGACAGGGGAGGGTTTTCGCAGTATTTT.

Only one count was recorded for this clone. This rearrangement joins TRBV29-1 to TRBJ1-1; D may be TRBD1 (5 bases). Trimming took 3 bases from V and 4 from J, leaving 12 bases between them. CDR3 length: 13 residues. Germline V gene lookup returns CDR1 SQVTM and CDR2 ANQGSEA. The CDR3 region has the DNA TGCAGCGTTGATCGGGGGGATGTCACTGAAGCTTTCTTT. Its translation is CSVDRGDVTEAFF.

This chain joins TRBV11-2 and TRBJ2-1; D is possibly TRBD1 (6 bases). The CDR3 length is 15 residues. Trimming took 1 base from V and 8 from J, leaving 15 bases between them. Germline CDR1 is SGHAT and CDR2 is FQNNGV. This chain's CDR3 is CASSLAGTRNDEQFF. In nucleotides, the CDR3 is TGTGCCAGCAGCTTAGCCGGGACAAGGAACGATGAGCAGTTCTTC. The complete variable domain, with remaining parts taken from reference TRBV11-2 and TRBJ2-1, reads EAGVAQSPRYKIIEKRQSVAFWCNPISGHATLYWYQQILGQGPKLLIQFQNNGVVDDSQLPKDRFSAERLKGVDSTLKIQPAKLEDSAVYLCASSLAGTRNDEQFFGPGTRLTVL.

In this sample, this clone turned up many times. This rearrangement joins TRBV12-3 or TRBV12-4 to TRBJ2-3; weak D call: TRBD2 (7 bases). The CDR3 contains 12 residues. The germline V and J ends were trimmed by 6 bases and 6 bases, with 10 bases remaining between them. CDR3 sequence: CASSGGGDTQYF. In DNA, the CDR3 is TGTGCCAGCAGCGGCGGGGGCGATACGCAGTATTTT.

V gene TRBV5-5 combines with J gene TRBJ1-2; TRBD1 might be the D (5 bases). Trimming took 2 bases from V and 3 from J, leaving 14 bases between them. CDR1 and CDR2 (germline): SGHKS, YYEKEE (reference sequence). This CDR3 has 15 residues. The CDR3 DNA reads TGTGCCAGCAGCTTTCAACTGGGGGAGGACTATGGCTACACCTTC. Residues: CASSFQLGEDYGYTF.

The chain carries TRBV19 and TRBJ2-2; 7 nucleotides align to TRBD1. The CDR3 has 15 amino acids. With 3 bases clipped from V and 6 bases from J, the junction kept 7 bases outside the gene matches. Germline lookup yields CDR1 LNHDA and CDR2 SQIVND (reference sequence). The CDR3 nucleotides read TGTGCCAGTAGTATGACAGGGTGGGGACCCGGGGAGCTGTTTTTT. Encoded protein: CASSMTGWGPGELFF.

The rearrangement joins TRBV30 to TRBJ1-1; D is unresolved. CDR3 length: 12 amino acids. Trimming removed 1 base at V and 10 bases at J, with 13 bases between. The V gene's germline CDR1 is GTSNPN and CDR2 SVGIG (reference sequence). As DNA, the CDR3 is TGTGCCTGGAGTGGAGCACGCCGGGGAGCTTTCTTT. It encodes CAWSGARRGAFF.

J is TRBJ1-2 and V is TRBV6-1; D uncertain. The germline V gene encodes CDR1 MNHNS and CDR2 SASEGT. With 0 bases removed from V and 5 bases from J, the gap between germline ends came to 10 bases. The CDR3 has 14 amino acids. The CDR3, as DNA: TGTGCCAGCAGTGAAGCGGGGAGTGCGTATGGCTACACCTTC. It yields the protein CASSEAGSAYGYTF.

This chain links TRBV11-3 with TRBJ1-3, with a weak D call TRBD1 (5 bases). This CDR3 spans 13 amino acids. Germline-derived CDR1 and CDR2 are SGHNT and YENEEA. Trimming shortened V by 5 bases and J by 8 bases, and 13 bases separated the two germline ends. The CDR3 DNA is TGTGCCAGCAGCCTAGCCCAAGGGGACACCATATATTTT. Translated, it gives CASSLAQGDTIYF.

The CDR3 reads CASNRDRDYEQYV. The CDR3 DNA is TGTGCCAGCAACCGGGACAGAGATTACGAGCAGTACGTC. The chain carries TRBV6-5 and TRBJ2-7; the match to TRBD1 covers 7 bases. After removal of 7 bases from V and 4 bases from J, the junction contained 7 bases not matched to a gene. Germline assignment: CDR1 MNHEY and CDR2 SVGAGI. The CDR3 is 13 residues long.

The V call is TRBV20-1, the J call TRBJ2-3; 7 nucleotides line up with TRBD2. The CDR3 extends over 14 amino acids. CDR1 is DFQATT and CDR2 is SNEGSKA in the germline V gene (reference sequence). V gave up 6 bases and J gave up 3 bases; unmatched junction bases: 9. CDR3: CSASPGRETDTQYF. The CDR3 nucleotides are TGCAGTGCGAGTCCGGGGAGGGAGACAGATACGCAGTATTTT.

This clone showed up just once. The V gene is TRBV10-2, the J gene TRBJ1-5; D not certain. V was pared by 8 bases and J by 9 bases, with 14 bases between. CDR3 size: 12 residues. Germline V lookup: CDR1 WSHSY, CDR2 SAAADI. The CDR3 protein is CASSWLAGPQHF. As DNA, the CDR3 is TGCGCCAGCTCCTGGTTGGCGGGGCCCCAGCATTTT.

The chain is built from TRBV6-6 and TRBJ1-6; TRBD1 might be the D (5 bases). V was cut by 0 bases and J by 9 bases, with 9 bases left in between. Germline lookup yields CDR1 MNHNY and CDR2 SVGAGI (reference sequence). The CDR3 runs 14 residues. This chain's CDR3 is CASSYSTGGSPLHF. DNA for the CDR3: TGTGCCAGCAGTTACTCCACGGGGGGTTCACCCCTCCACTTT.

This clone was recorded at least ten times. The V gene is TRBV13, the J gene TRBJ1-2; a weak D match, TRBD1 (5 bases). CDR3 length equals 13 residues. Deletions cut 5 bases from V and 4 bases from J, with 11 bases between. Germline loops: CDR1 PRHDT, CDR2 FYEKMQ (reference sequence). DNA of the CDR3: TGTGCCAGCAGCGATGACAGAGTCTATGGCTACACCTTC. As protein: CASSDDRVYGYTF.

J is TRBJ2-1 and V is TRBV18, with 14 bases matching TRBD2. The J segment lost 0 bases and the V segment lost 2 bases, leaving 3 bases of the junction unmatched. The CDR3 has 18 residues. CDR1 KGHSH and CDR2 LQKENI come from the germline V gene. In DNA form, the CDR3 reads TGTGCCAGCTCACCAGGACTAGCGGGGGGCAGCTCCTACAATGAGCAGTTCTTC. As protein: CASSPGLAGGSSYNEQFF.

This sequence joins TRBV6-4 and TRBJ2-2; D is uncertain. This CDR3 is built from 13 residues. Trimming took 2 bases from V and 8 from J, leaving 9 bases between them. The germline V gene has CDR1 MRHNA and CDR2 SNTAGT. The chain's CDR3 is CASSDAPEGELFF. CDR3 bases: TGTGCCAGCAGTGACGCGCCCGAAGGGGAGCTGTTTTTT.

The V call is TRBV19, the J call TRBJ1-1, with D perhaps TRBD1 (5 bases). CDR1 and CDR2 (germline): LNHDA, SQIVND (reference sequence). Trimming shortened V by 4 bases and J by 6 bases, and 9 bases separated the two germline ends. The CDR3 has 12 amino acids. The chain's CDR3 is CASSRRGSEAFF. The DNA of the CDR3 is TGTGCCAGTAGTAGGAGGGGCTCTGAAGCTTTCTTT.

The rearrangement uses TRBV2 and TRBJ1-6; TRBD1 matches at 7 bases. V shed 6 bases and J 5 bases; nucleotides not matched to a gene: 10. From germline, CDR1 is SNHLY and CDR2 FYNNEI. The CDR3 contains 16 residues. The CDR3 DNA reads TGTGCCAGCAGCTTACGACAGGGATTGAATAATTCACCCCTCCACTTT. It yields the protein CASSLRQGLNNSPLHF.

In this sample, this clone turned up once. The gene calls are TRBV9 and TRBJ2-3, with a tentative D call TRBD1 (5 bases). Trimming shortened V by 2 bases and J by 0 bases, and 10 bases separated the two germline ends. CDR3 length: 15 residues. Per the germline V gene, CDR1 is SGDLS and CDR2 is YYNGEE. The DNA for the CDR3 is TGTGCCAGCAGCGTCCGACAGAGCAGCACAGATACGCAGTATTTT. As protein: CASSVRQSSTDTQYF.

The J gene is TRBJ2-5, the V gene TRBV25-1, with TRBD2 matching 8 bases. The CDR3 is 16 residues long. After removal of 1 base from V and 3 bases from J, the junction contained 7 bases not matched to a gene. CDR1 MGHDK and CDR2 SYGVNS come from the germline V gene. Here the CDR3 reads CASSELWVAGKETQYF. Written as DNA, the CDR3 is TGTGCCAGCAGTGAATTGTGGGTAGCGGGGAAAGAGACCCAGTACTTC.

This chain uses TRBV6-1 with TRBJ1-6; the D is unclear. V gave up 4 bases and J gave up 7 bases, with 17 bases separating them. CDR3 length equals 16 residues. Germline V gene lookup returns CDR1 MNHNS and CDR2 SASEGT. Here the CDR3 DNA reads TGTGCCAGCAGTGTGTTGTCGCCAGGTTCGAATTCACCCCTCCACTTT. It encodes CASSVLSPGSNSPLHF.

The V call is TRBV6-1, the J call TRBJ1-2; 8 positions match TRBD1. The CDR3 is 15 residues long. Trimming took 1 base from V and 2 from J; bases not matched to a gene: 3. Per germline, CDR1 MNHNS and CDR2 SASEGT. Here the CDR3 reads CASSEVRTGNYGYTF. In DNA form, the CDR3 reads TGTGCCAGCAGTGAAGTGCGGACAGGGAACTATGGCTACACCTTC.

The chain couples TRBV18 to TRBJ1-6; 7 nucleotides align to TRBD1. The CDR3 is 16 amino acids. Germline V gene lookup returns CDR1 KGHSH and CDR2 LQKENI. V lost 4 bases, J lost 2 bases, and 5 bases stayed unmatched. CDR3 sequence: CASSQQTGTYNSPLHF. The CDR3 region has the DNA TGTGCCAGCTCACAACAGACAGGGACCTATAATTCACCCCTCCACTTT.

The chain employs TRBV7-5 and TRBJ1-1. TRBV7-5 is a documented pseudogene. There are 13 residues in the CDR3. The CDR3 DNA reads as TGTGCCGAAGTCCCCGGGAAGAACACTGAAGCTTTCTTT. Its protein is CAEVPGKNTEAFF.

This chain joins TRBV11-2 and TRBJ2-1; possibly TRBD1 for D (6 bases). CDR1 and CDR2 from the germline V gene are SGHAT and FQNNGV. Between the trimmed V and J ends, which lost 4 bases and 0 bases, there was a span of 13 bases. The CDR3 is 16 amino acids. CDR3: CASSYGQTLSYNEQFF. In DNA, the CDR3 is TGTGCCAGCAGCTACGGACAGACCCTCTCCTACAATGAGCAGTTCTTC.

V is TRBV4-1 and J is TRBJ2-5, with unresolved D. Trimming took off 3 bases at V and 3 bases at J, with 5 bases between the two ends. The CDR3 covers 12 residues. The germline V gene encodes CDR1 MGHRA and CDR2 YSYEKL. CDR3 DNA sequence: TGCGCCAGCAGCCAGAGCAAAGAGACCCAGTACTTC. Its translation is CASSQSKETQYF.

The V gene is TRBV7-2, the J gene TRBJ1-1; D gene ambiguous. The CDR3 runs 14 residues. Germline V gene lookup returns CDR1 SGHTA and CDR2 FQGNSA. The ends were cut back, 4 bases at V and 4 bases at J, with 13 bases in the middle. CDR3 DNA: TGTGCCAGCAGCTCCGACGGAGGGAGCACTGAAGCTTTCTTT. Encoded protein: CASSSDGGSTEAFF.

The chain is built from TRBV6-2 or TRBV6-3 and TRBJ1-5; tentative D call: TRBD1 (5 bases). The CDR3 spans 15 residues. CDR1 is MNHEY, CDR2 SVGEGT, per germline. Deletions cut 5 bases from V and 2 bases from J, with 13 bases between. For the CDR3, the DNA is TGTGCCAGCAGTGGCCAGGGTGGTCGCAATCAGCCCCAGCATTTT. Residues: CASSGQGGRNQPQHF.